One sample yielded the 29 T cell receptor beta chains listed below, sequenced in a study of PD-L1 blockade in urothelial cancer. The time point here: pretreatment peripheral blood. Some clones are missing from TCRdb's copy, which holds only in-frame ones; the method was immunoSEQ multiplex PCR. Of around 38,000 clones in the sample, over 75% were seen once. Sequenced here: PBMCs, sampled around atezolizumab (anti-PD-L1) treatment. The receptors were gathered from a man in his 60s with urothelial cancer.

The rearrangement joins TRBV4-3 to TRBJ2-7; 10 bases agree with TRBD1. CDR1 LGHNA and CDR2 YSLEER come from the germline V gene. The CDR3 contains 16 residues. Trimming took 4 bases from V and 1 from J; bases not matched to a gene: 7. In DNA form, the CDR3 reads TGCGCCAGCAGCCGCAGGGTGGGACAGGGGTCCTACGAGCAGTACTTC. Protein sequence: CASSRRVGQGSYEQYF.

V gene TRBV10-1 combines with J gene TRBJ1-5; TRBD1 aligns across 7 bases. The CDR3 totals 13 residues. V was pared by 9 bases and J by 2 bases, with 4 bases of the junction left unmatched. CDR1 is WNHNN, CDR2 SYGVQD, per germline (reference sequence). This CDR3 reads CASSGTGNQPQHF. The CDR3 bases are TGCGCCAGTAGCGGGACAGGCAATCAGCCCCAGCATTTT.

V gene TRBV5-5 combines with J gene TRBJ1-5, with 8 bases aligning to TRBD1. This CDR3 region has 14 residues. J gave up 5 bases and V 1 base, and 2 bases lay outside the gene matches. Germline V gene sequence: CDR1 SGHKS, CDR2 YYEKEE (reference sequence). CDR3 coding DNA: TGTGCCAGCAGCTTGACAGGGGGTGATCAGCCCCAGCATTTT. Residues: CASSLTGGDQPQHF.

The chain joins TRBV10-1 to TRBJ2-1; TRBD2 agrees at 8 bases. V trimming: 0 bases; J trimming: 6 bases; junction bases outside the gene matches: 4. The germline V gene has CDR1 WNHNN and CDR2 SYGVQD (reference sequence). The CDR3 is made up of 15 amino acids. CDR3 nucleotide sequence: TGCGCCAGCAGTGAGTCGCGGGGGGTGATCAATGAGCAGTTCTTC. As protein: CASSESRGVINEQFF.

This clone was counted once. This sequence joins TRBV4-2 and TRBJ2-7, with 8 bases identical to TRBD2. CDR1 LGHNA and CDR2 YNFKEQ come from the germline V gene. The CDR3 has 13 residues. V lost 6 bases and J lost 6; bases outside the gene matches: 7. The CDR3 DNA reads TGTGCCAGCAGTCCGGCGGGAGGTGGCGAGCAGTACTTC. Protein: CASSPAGGGEQYF.

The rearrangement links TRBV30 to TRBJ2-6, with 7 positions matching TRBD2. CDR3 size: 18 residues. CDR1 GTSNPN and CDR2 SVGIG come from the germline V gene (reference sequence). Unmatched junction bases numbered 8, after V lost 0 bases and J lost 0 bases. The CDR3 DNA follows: TGTGCCTGGAGTGTGGGAGCGGGGCCAAGCTCTGGGGCCAACGTCCTGACTTTC. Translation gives CAWSVGAGPSSGANVLTF.

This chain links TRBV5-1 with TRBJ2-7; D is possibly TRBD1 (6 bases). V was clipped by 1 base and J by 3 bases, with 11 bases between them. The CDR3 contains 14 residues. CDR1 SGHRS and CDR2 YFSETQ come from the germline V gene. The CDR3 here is CASSLPRDNYEQYF. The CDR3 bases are TGCGCCAGCAGCTTGCCCCGGGACAACTACGAGCAGTACTTC. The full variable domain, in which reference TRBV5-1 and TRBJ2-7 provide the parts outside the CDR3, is KAGVTQTPRYLIKTRGQQVTLSCSPISGHRSVSWYQQTPGQGLQFLFEYFSETQRNKGNFPGRFSGRQFSNSRSEMNVSTLELGDSALYLCASSLPRDNYEQYFGPGTRLTVT.

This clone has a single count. DNA for the CDR3: TGTGCCAGCAGCCCCTGGACTAGTCCCTACGAGCAGTACTTC. Translated: CASSPWTSPYEQYF. The chain uses TRBV9 and TRBJ2-7, with TRBD2 matching 7 bases. Looked up from germline, CDR1 is SGDLS and CDR2 is YYNGEE. The CDR3 is 14 amino acids. V was clipped by 4 bases and J by 2 bases; unmatched bases: 6.

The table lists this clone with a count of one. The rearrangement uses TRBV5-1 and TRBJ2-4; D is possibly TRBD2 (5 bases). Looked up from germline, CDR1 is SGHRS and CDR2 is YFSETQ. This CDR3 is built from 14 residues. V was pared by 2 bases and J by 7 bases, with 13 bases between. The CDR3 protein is CASSFGEYRNIQYF. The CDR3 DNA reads TGCGCCAGCAGCTTTGGGGAGTATCGGAACATTCAGTACTTC.

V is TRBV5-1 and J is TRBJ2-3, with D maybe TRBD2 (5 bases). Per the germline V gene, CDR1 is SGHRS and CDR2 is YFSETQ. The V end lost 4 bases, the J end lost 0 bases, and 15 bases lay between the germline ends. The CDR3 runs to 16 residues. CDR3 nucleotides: TGCGCCAGCAGCCCCCGGCCCCGAGGGAGCACAGATACGCAGTATTTT. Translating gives CASSPRPRGSTDTQYF.

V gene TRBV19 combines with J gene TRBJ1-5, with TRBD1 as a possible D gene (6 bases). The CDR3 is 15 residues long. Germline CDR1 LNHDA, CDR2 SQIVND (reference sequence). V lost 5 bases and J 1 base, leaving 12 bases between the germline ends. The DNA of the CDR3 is TGTGCCAGTAGTGAACACAGGGACAGCAATCAGCCCCAGCATTTT. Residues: CASSEHRDSNQPQHF.

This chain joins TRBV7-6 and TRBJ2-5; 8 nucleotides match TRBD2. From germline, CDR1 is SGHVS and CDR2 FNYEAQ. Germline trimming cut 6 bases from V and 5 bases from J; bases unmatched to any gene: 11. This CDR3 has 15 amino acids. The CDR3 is CASSPGAGVGETQYF. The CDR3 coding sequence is TGTGCCAGCAGTCCTGGAGCGGGAGTCGGCGAGACCCAGTACTTC.

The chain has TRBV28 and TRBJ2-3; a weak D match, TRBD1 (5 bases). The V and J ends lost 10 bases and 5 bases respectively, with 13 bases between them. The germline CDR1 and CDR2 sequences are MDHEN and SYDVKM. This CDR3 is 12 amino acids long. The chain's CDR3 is CATQLGVDTQYF. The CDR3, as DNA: TGTGCCACCCAGTTAGGGGTAGATACGCAGTATTTT.

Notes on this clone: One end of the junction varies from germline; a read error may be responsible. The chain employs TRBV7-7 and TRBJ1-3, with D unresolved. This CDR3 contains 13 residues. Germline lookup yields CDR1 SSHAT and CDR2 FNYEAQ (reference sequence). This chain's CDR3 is CASSSSSGNTIYF. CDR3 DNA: TGTGCTAGCAGCTCGAGCTCTGGAAACACCATATATTTT.

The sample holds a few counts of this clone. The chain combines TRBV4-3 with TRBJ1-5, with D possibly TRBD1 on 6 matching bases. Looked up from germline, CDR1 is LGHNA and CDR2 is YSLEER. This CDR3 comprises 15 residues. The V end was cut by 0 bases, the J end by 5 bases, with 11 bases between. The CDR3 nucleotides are TGCGCCAGCAGCCAAGAGGGGACATCGGATCAGCCCCAGCATTTT. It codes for CASSQEGTSDQPQHF.

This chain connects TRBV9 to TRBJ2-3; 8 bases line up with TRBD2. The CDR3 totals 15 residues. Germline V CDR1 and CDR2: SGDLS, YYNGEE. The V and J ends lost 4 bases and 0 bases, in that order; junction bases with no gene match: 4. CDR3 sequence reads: CASSPSGHSTDTQYF. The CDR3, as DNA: TGTGCCAGCAGCCCTAGCGGGCATAGCACAGATACGCAGTATTTT.

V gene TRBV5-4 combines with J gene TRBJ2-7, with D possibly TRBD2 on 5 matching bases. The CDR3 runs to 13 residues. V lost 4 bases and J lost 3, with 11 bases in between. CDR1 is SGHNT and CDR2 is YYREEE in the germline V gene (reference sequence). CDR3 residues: CASSPGVGYEQYF. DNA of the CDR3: TGTGCCAGCAGCCCCGGGGTTGGCTACGAGCAGTACTTC.

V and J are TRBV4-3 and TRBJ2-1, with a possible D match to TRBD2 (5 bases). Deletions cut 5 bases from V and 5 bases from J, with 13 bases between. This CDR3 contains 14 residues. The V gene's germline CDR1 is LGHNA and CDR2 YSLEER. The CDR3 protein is CASSMGEVNNEQFF. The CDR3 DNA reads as TGCGCCAGCAGCATGGGAGAGGTGAACAATGAGCAGTTCTTC.

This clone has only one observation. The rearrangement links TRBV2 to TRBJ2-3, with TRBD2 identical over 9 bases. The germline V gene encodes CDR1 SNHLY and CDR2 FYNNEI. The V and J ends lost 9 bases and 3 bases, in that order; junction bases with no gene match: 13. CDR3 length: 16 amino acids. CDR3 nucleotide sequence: TGTGCCAGTACGGCGGGAGGGCTGGGATGGACAGATACGCAGTATTTT. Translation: CASTAGGLGWTDTQYF.

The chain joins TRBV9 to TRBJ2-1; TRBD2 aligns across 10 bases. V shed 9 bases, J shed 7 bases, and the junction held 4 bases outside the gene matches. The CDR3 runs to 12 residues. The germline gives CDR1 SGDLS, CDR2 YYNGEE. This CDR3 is CATGLARNEQFF. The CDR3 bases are TGTGCCACGGGACTAGCGCGTAATGAGCAGTTCTTC.

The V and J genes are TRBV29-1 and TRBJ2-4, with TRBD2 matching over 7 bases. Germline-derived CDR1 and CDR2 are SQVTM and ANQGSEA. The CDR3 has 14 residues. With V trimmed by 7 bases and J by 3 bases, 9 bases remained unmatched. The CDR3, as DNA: TGCAGCGCGAGGACTAGTCGTGGCAAAAACATTCAGTACTTC. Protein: CSARTSRGKNIQYF.

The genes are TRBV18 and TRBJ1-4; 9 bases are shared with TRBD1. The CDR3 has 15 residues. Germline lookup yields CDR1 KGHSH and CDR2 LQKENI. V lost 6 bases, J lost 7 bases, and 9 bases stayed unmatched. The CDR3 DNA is TGTGCCAGCTCGATCACCGGGACAGGGCGTGAAAAACTGTTTTTT. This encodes CASSITGTGREKLFF.

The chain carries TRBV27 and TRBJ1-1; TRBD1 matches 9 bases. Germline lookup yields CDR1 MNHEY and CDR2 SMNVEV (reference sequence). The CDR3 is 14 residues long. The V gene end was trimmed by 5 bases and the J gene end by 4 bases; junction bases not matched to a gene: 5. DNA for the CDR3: TGTGCCAGCAGTCTGGGACAGGGAGGCACTGAAGCTTTCTTT. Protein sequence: CASSLGQGGTEAFF.

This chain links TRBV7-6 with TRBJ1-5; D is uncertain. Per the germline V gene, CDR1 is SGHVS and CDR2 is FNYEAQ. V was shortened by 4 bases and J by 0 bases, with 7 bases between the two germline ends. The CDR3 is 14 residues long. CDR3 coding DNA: TGTGCCAGCAGCTCAGAATATAGCAATCAGCCCCAGCATTTT. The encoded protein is CASSSEYSNQPQHF.

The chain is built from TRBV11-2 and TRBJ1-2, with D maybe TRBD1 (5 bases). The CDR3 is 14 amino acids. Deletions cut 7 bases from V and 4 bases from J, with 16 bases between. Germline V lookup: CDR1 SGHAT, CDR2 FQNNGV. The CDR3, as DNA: TGTGCCAGCAAAGCTTACAGGACCCCCTATGGCTACACCTTC. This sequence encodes CASKAYRTPYGYTF.

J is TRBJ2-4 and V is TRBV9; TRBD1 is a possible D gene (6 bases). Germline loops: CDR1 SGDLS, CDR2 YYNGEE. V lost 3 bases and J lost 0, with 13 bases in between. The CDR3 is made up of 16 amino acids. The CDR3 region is CASSGGPGQAKNIQYF. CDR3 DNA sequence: TGTGCCAGCAGCGGGGGTCCGGGACAAGCCAAAAACATTCAGTACTTC.

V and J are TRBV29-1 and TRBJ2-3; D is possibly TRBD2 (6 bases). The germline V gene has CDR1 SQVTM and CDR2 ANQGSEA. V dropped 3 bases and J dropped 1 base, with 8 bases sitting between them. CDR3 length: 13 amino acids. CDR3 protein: CSVDSGRTDTQYF. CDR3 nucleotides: TGCAGCGTTGATAGCGGACGCACAGATACGCAGTATTTT.

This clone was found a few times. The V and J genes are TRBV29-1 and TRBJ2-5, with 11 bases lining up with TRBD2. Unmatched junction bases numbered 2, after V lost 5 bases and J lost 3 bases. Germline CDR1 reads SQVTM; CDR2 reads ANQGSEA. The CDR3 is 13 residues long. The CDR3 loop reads CSVLTSGEETQYF. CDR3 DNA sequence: TGCAGCGTTCTGACTAGCGGGGAAGAGACCCAGTACTTC. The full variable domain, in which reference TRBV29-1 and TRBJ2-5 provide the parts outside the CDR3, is SAVISQKPSRDICQRGTSLTIQCQVDSQVTMMFWYRQQPGQSLTLIATANQGSEATYESGFVIDKFPISRPNLTFSTLTVSNMSPEDSSIYLCSVLTSGEETQYFGPGTRLLVL.

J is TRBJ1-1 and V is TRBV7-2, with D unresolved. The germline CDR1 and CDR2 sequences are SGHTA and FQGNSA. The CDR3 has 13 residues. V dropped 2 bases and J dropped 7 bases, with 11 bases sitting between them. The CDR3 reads CASSLKRVGEAFF. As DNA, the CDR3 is TGTGCCAGCAGCTTAAAGAGGGTGGGTGAAGCTTTCTTT.